Listed below are T cell receptor beta chains from one sample, sequenced in a study of cytomegalovirus exposure and HLA in healthy donors. Some clones are missing from TCRdb's copy, which holds only in-frame ones; the method was immunoSEQ multiplex PCR. Among some 120,000 clones, 70% to 80% were seen once, and the ten largest hold 10% to 15%. What was sequenced was PBMCs. Receptor source: a middle-aged woman in good health and CMV-seropositive. CDR3s include the opening cysteine and the closing phenylalanine or tryptophan. The order of the fields is J gene, D gene, clone size, V gene, CDR3 protein, CDR3 DNA. A D gene is named only where the DNA matches it firmly. Size is omitted from some rows. Given values are once, few, many or a class for expanded clones.

j_gene: TRBJ2-1; d_gene: TRBD2; abundance: -; v_gene: TRBV19; CDR3aa: CASSMGLAGNNEQFF; CDR3nt: TGTGCCAGTAGTATGGGACTAGCGGGGAACAATGAGCAGTTCTTC
j_gene: TRBJ2-7; d_gene: -; abundance: -; v_gene: TRBV7-9; CDR3aa: CASILPGSYEQYF; CDR3nt: TGTGCCAGCATCCTTCCCGGTTCCTACGAGCAGTACTTC
j_gene: TRBJ2-7; d_gene: TRBD1; abundance: -; v_gene: TRBV6-1; CDR3aa: CASSEPGQGSYEQYF; CDR3nt: TGTGCCAGCAGTGAACCGGGACAGGGCTCCTACGAGCAGTACTTC
j_gene: TRBJ1-1; d_gene: -; abundance: -; v_gene: TRBV30; CDR3aa: CAARPGNRNEAFF; CDR3nt: TGTGCCGCCAGGCCTGGAAACAGGAACGAAGCTTTCTTT
j_gene: TRBJ1-2; d_gene: -; abundance: -; v_gene: TRBV2; CDR3aa: CASSLTGTNYGYTF; CDR3nt: TGTGCCAGCAGCTTAACAGGGACCAACTATGGCTACACCTTC
j_gene: TRBJ2-7; d_gene: TRBD1; abundance: large; v_gene: TRBV2; CDR3aa: CASKDRGYYEQYF; CDR3nt: TGTGCCAGCAAAGACAGGGGATACTACGAGCAGTACTTC
j_gene: TRBJ2-7; d_gene: -; abundance: -; v_gene: TRBV2; CDR3aa: CASKGLISYEQYF; CDR3nt: TGTGCCAGCAAGGGACTGATCTCCTACGAGCAGTACTTC
j_gene: TRBJ2-5; d_gene: -; abundance: -; v_gene: TRBV6-1; CDR3aa: CASSEGPRGETQYF; CDR3nt: TGTGCCAGCAGTGAAGGTCCTCGGGGAGAGACCCAGTACTTC
j_gene: TRBJ1-1; d_gene: -; abundance: few; v_gene: TRBV5-6; CDR3aa: CASSGVGGNTEAFF; CDR3nt: TGTGCCAGCAGCGGGGTGGGGGGTAACACTGAAGCTTTCTTT
j_gene: TRBJ1-1; d_gene: TRBD1; abundance: -; v_gene: TRBV10-3; CDR3aa: CAISTHGQGNTEAFF; CDR3nt: TGTGCCATCAGTACACACGGACAGGGGAACACTGAAGCTTTCTTT
j_gene: TRBJ1-4; d_gene: TRBD1; abundance: -; v_gene: TRBV4-2; CDR3aa: CASSRGQGEATNEKLFF; CDR3nt: TGTGCCAGCAGCCGAGGACAGGGAGAAGCAACTAATGAAAAACTGTTTTTT
j_gene: TRBJ1-2; d_gene: TRBD1; abundance: few; v_gene: TRBV27; CDR3aa: CASQKQGSLYGYTF; CDR3nt: TGTGCCAGCCAGAAACAGGGGAGTCTCTATGGCTACACCTTC
j_gene: TRBJ2-5; d_gene: -; abundance: -; v_gene: TRBV19; CDR3aa: CASSSDQETQYF; CDR3nt: TGTGCCAGTAGTAGCGACCAAGAGACCCAGTACTTC